A selection of T cell receptor beta chains follows, all from one sample in a study of T-cell memory formation after mild COVID-19. Each CDR3 protein is one row after TCRdb ran MiXCR on the 5' RACE reads. The table has about 33,000 distinct CDR3 sequences, under 25% seen once; the top ten hold approximately 1.4%. Sequenced material: PBMCs or a T cell subset sorted from them (not recorded which). The receptors shown here come from an adult who had mild COVID-19 (a few samples of this study predate the infection). Cell type and time point are not known. CDR3s include the opening cysteine and the closing phenylalanine or tryptophan.

V gene: TRBV15; J gene: TRBJ2-3; CDR3 protein: CATSQRVSTDTQYF
V gene: TRBV5-1; J gene: TRBJ1-2; CDR3 protein: CASSLGVGQARGYTF
V gene: TRBV11-2; J gene: TRBJ2-3; CDR3 protein: CASSPSGGAADTQYF
V gene: TRBV7-6; J gene: TRBJ2-1; CDR3 protein: CASSFKRLGQGGGEQFF
V gene: TRBV7-9; J gene: TRBJ1-2; CDR3 protein: CASSPIVRYGYTF
V gene: TRBV14; J gene: TRBJ2-3; CDR3 protein: CASSQSTATQYF
V gene: TRBV12-3/TRBV12-4; J gene: TRBJ2-2; CDR3 protein: CASSRPTGELFF
V gene: TRBV4-1; J gene: TRBJ1-4; CDR3 protein: CASSQRTGVVNEKLFF
V gene: TRBV7-9; J gene: TRBJ2-1; CDR3 protein: CASSPQLGNNEQFF
V gene: TRBV24-1; J gene: TRBJ2-1; CDR3 protein: CATSGSVYNEQFF
V gene: TRBV7-2; J gene: TRBJ2-5; CDR3 protein: CASSLGGARAETQYF
V gene: TRBV6-5; J gene: TRBJ2-7; CDR3 protein: CASGTSGGSYEQYF
V gene: TRBV15; J gene: TRBJ1-3; CDR3 protein: CATSRDRTGTGGGNTIYF
V gene: TRBV7-2; J gene: TRBJ2-1; CDR3 protein: CASTRGGTGRYNEQFF
V gene: TRBV6-2/TRBV6-3; J gene: TRBJ2-7; CDR3 protein: CASSYSGGRSFEQYF
V gene: TRBV6-5; J gene: TRBJ2-7; CDR3 protein: CASSYTYRPNHFYEQYF
V gene: TRBV6-5; J gene: TRBJ1-1; CDR3 protein: CASSLTGRNTEAFF
V gene: TRBV29-1; J gene: TRBJ2-2; CDR3 protein: CSVLDSNTGELFF
V gene: TRBV5-1; J gene: TRBJ2-7; CDR3 protein: CASKPSGLSTSYEQYF
V gene: TRBV7-9; J gene: TRBJ1-1; CDR3 protein: CASSPSPGGTDTEAFF
V gene: TRBV30; J gene: TRBJ2-7; CDR3 protein: CAWSVRAGDWYEQYF
V gene: TRBV20-1; J gene: TRBJ1-4; CDR3 protein: CSARDPQGAGEKLFF